This T cell receptor (beta chain) appears in the sequencing data of a study of blood T cell repertoires in COVID-19. Turning to the study itself: The United States, Italy and Spain supplied acute and convalescent COVID-19 samples. PBMCs, B-cell-depleted T cells, or T cells were the source of the cDNA or gDNA that made up the material.

Assay used: immunoSEQ multiplex PCR; TCRdb lists only in-frame clones, some missing. The table includes over 150,000 clones, over 70% detected once. Germline V gives CDR1 WSHSY, CDR2 SAAADI. Trimming left V 2 bases short and J 7 bases short, with 14 bases between. CDR3 length: 14 amino acids. The receptor was isolated from a woman older than 75 with active or convalescent COVID-19. This rearrangement joins TRBV10-2 to TRBJ1-2; D is possibly TRBD1 (6 bases). The sequencing input was peripheral blood. For the CDR3, the DNA is TGCGCCAGCAGTGAGGGACCTCAGGGGTTTGGCTACACCTTC. This codes for CASSEGPQGFGYTF.